These 15 T cell receptor beta chains came from one sample sequenced in a study of cytomegalovirus exposure and HLA in healthy donors. The study ran its PCR with 60 Vbeta and 13 Jbeta primers. This table comes from immunoSEQ multiplex PCR, and its TCRdb copy is limited to in-frame clones, with some not included. This table has approximately 160,000 clones, approximately 77% appearing once. Sequencing was performed on PBMCs. These receptors were taken from a male donor in good health and CMV-seropositive.

The rearrangement joins TRBV21-1 to TRBJ1-6; the D call TRBD1 from the table was never checked on the DNA. TRBV21-1 is annotated as a pseudogene. The CDR3 is 17 amino acids. CDR3 protein: CAIRPLLTGRTNSPLHF. The CDR3 nucleotides are TGTGCCATCAGGCCCCTCCTGACAGGACGAACTAATTCACCCCTCCACTTT.

This clone has only one observation. The chain employs TRBV7-2 and TRBJ1-2, with D possibly matching TRBD1 (6 bases). The V and J ends lost 9 bases and 7 bases respectively, with 21 bases between them. The germline V gene encodes CDR1 SGHTA and CDR2 FQGNSA. The CDR3 sequence is 14 residues long. The CDR3 region has the DNA TGTGCCAGATCGGGGCCCCACAGGGCTTCTGGCTACACCTTC. Its translation is CARSGPHRASGYTF.

V gene TRBV29-1 combines with J gene TRBJ1-6, with a possible D match to TRBD1 (5 bases). Germline V lookup: CDR1 SQVTM, CDR2 ANQGSEA. Trimming pared 6 bases from V and 3 bases from J, leaving 12 bases between. The CDR3 sequence is 14 residues long. This CDR3 is CSVAGGDYNSPLHF. The CDR3 region has the DNA TGCAGCGTGGCCGGGGGGGACTATAATTCACCCCTCCACTTT.

V usage is TRBV11-2 and J usage is TRBJ1-1, with 7 bases that match TRBD1. From germline, CDR1 is SGHAT and CDR2 FQNNGV. V gave up 4 bases and J gave up 7 bases; unmatched junction bases: 18. The CDR3 consists of 17 residues. The CDR3 protein is CASSSFFQDRPVVEAFF. The CDR3 nucleotides read TGTGCCAGCAGCTCCTTCTTTCAGGACAGGCCAGTTGTTGAAGCTTTCTTT.

V gene TRBV5-4 combines with J gene TRBJ1-1, with D possibly TRBD1 on 5 matching bases. The CDR3 runs 15 residues. Germline CDR1 and CDR2: SGHNT and YYREEE (reference sequence). Trimming pared 4 bases from V and 6 bases from J, leaving 19 bases between. For the CDR3, the DNA is TGTGCCAGCAGCGCGGAAGCGGGGCGCCGGGCTGAAGCTTTCTTT. This codes for CASSAEAGRRAEAFF.

The chain links TRBV6-5 to TRBJ1-1, with 9 bases identical to TRBD1. This CDR3 has 15 amino acids. Germline V CDR1 and CDR2: MNHEY, SVGAGI. V gave up 6 bases and J gave up 0 bases; unmatched junction bases: 5. The CDR3 reads CASRRDREVNTEAFF. Here the CDR3 DNA reads TGTGCCAGCAGACGGGACAGGGAGGTGAACACTGAAGCTTTCTTT.

This clone was seen just once. The chain uses TRBV18 and TRBJ1-1; the match to TRBD1 covers 10 bases. The V gene's germline CDR1 is KGHSH and CDR2 LQKENI. V trimming: 3 bases; J trimming: 2 bases; junction bases outside the gene matches: 6. The CDR3 has 16 amino acids. The CDR3 DNA sequence: TGTGCCAGCTCACCCTCGACAGGGGGCCACAACACTGAAGCTTTCTTT. As protein: CASSPSTGGHNTEAFF.

For the CDR3, the DNA is TGCGCCAGCAGCCCGCGGTCGGGTAGCAACACCGGGGAGCTGTTTTTT. It is translated as CASSPRSGSNTGELFF. The genes are TRBV5-1 and TRBJ2-2; D is unclear. The CDR3 spans 16 residues. Germline CDR1 reads SGHRS; CDR2 reads YFSETQ. Trimming took 4 bases from V and 2 from J, leaving 15 bases between them.

The chain joins TRBV29-1 to TRBJ2-3; the match to TRBD2 covers 12 bases. This CDR3 spans 16 amino acids. Germline CDR1 is SQVTM and CDR2 is ANQGSEA. The ends lost 4 bases at V and 0 bases at J; junction bases unmatched: 5. The DNA of the CDR3 is TGCAGCGTTGCTAGCGGGGGGGCCATGAGCACAGATACGCAGTATTTT. Translated, it gives CSVASGGAMSTDTQYF.

A few counts support this clone. The rearrangement joins TRBV7-9 to TRBJ2-7; possible D gene TRBD1, 6 bases. The germline CDR1 and CDR2 sequences are SEHNR and FQNEAQ (reference sequence). With 3 bases removed from V and 0 bases from J, the gap between germline ends came to 9 bases. The CDR3 sequence is 14 residues long. The CDR3 loop reads CASSFGQPSYEQYF. In DNA, the CDR3 is TGTGCCAGCAGCTTCGGACAGCCCTCCTACGAGCAGTACTTC.

The chain is built from TRBV5-1 and TRBJ2-1; 8 bases agree with TRBD2. The germline CDR1 and CDR2 sequences are SGHRS and YFSETQ. V was pared by 0 bases and J by 5 bases, with 7 bases of the junction left unmatched. This CDR3 contains 16 residues. The CDR3 nucleotides are TGCGCCAGCAGCTTGGTTCTAAGCGGGGGTCACAATGAGCAGTTCTTC. Translated: CASSLVLSGGHNEQFF.

This clone was detected once. The junction differs from germline at one of its ends, possibly a read error. V gene TRBV7-7 combines with J gene TRBJ2-5; tentative D call: TRBD1 (6 bases). CDR1 is SSHAT and CDR2 is FNYEAQ in the germline V gene (reference sequence). The CDR3 extends over 15 amino acids. CDR3: CASSLSRGRKETQYF. The CDR3 DNA follows: TGTGCTAGCAGCCTTTCCAGGGGCCGCAAAGAGACCCAGTACTTC. Using reference TRBV7-7 and TRBJ2-5 for the parts outside the CDR3, the full variable domain is GAGVSQSPRYKVTKRGQDVTLRCDPISSHATLYWYQQALGQGPEFLTYFNYEAQPDKSGLPSDRFSAERPEGSISTLTIQRTEQRDSAMYRCASSLSRGRKETQYFGPGTRLLVL.

The chain carries TRBV5-1 and TRBJ1-4, with a possible D match to TRBD1 (5 bases). The CDR3 runs to 14 residues. V shed 4 bases and J shed 4 bases, with 11 bases lying between them. CDR1 is SGHRS and CDR2 is YFSETQ in the germline V gene. Written as DNA, the CDR3 is TGCGCCAGCAGCCCGGGAGGGGATAATGAAAAACTGTTTTTT. Encoded protein: CASSPGGDNEKLFF. Full variable domain (remainder filled in from reference TRBV5-1 and TRBJ1-4): KAGVTQTPRYLIKTRGQQVTLSCSPISGHRSVSWYQQTPGQGLQFLFEYFSETQRNKGNFPGRFSGRQFSNSRSEMNVSTLELGDSALYLCASSPGGDNEKLFFGSGTQLSVL.

J is TRBJ1-2 and V is TRBV11-2; tentatively, D is TRBD1 (6 bases). The germline V gene has CDR1 SGHAT and CDR2 FQNNGV. CDR3 length: 15 amino acids. V was pared by 3 bases and J by 4 bases, with 15 bases between. CDR3 bases: TGTGCCAGCAGCTTTCGACAGGTTCAAAGCTATGGCTACACCTTC. This sequence encodes CASSFRQVQSYGYTF.

The chain couples TRBV27 to TRBJ2-7; 9 positions agree with TRBD1. V was clipped by 2 bases and J by 6 bases; unmatched bases: 11. The CDR3 consists of 16 residues. Germline V gene data show CDR1 as MNHEY and CDR2 as SMNVEV (reference sequence). The chain's CDR3 is CASSLSGGTGYREQYF. CDR3 in DNA: TGTGCCAGCAGTTTAAGTGGGGGGACAGGGTATCGCGAGCAGTACTTC.